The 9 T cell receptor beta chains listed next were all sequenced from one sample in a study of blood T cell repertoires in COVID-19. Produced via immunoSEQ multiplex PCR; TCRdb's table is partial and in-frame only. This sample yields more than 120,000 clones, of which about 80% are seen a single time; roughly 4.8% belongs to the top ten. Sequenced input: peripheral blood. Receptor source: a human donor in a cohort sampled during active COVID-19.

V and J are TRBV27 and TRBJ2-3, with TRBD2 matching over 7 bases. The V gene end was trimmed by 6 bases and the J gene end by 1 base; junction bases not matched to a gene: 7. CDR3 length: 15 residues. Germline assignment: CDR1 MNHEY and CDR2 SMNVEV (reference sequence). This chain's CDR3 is CASSSFREGTDTQYF. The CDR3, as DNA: TGTGCCAGCAGCTCCTTTCGGGAGGGCACAGATACGCAGTATTTT.

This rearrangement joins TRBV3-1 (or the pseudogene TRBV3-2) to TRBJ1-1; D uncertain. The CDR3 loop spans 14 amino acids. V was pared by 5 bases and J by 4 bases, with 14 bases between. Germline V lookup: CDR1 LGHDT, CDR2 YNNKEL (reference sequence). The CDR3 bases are TGTGCCAGCAGCTATAGAGGAGGTATCACTGAAGCTTTCTTT. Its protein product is CASSYRGGITEAFF.

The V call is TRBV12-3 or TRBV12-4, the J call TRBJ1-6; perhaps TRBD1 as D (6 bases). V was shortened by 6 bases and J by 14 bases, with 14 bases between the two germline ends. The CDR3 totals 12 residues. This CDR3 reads CASSQNEGALHF. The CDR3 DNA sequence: TGTGCCAGCAGCCAAAACGAGGGGGCCCTCCACTTT.

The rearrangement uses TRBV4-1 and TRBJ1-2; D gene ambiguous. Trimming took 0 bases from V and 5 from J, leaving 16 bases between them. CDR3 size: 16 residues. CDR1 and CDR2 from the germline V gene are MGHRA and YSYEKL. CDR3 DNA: TGCGCCAGCAGCCAAGAAGTGATGCAGCCGACTTATGGCTACACCTTC. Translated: CASSQEVMQPTYGYTF.

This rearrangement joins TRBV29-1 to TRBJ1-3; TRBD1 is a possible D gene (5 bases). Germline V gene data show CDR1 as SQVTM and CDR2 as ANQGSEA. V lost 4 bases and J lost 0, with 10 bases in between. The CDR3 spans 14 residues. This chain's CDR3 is CSVAPDTSGNTIYF. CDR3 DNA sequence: TGCAGCGTTGCCCCGGACACCTCTGGAAACACCATATATTTT.

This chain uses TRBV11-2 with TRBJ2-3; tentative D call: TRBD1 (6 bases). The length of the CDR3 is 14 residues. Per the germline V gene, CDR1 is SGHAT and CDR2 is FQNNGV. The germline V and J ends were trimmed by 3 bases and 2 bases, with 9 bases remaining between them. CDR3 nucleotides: TGTGCCAGCAGCTTGGGACACTTCACAGATACGCAGTATTTT. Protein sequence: CASSLGHFTDTQYF.

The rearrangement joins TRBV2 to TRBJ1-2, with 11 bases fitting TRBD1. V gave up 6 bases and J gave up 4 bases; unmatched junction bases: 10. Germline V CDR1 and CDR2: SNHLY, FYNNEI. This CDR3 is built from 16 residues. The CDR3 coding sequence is TGTGCCAGCAGCCCGGACAGGGGGCGCCTTCTCTATGGCTACACCTTC. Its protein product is CASSPDRGRLLYGYTF.

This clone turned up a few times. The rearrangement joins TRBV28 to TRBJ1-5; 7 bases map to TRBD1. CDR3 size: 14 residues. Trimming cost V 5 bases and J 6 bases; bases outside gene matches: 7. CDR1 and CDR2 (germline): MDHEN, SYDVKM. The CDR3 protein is CASSTRQGGQPQHF. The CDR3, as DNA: TGTGCCAGCAGTACCCGACAGGGCGGTCAGCCCCAGCATTTT.

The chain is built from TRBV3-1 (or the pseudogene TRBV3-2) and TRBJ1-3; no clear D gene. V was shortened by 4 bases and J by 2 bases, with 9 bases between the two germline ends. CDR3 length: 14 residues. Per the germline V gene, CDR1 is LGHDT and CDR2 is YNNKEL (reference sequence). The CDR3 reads CASSPAVAGNTIYF. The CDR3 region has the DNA TGTGCCAGCAGCCCCGCAGTGGCTGGAAACACCATATATTTT.